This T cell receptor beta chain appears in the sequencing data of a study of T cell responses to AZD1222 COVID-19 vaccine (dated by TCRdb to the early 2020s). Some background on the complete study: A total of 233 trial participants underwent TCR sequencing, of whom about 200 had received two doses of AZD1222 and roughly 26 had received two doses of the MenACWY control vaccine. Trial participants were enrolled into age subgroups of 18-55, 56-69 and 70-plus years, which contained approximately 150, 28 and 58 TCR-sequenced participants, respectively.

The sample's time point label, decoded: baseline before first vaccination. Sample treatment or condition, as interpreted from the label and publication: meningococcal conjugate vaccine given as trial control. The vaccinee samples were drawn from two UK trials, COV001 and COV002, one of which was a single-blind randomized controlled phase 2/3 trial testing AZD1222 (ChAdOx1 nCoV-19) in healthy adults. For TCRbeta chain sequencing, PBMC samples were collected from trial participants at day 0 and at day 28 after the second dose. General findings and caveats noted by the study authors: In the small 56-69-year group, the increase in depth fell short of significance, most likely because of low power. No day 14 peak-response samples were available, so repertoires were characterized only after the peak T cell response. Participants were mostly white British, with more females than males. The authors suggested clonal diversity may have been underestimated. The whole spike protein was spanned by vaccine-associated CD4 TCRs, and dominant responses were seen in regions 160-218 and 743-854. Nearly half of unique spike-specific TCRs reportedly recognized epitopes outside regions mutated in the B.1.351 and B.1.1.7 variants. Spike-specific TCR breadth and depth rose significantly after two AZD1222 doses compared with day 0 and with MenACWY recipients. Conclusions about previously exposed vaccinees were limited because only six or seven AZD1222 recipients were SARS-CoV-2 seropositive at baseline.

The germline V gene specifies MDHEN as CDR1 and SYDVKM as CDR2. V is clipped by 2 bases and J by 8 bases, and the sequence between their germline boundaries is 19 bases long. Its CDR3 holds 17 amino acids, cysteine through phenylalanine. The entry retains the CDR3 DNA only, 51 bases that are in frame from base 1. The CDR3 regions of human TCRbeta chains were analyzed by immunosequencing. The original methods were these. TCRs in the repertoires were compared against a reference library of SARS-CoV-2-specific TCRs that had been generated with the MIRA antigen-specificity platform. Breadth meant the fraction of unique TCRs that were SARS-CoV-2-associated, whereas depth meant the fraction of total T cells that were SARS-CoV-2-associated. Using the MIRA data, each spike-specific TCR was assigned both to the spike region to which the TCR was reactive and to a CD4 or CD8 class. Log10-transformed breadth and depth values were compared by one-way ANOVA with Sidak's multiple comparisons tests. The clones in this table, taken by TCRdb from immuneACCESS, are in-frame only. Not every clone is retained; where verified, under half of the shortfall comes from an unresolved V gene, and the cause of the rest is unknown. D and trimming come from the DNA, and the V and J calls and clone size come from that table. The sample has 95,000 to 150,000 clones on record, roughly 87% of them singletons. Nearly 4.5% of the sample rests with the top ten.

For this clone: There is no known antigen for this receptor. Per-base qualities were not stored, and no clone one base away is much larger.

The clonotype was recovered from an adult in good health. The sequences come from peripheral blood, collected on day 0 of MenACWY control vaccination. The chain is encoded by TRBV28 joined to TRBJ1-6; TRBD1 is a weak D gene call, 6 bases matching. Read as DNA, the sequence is TGTGCCAGCAGTTTAGGCCACCCGACAGGACTTTATTCACCCCTCCACTTT. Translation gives CASSLGHPTGLYSPLHF.